This entry describes one T cell receptor beta chain. As yet, its antigen is unknown. The CDR3 is 10 residues long. V was pared by 11 bases and J by 3 bases, with 7 bases between. In germline, CDR1 is MDHEN, CDR2 SYDVKM. This sample was taken from a study of T-cell memory formation after mild COVID-19. Study-level findings and limits: In second-wave clones peaking day 37, SARS-CoV-2 specificity remained unconfirmed.

TCRdb re-analysed the 5' RACE reads in MiXCR, keeping a single row per CDR3 protein. This sample has around 200,000 distinct CDR3 sequences; less than 20% occur once, and the top ten carry roughly 3.9%. This clonotype was sampled from a man aged 18 to 30 who had mild COVID-19 (a few samples of this study predate the infection). Cell type and time point are not known. The source material was PBMCs or a T cell subset sorted from them (not recorded which). The chain links TRBV28 to TRBJ1-2; D remains unclear. CDR3 in amino acids: CAVFYYGYTF. The CDR3 nucleotides are TGTGCCGTATTCTACTATGGCTACACCTTC.